The next 28 T cell receptor beta chains were all read from a single sample in a study of identical twins. TCRdb reprocessed the 5' RACE reads with MiXCR, giving one entry per CDR3 protein. This sample yields some 500,000 distinct CDR3 sequences, of which more than 13% are seen a single time; approximately 0.98% belongs to the top ten. These data were also filed under a second study, of yellow fever vaccine responses in identical twins.

The sample consisted of CD4+ T cells sorted from blood. The receptors here all came from a woman in her late teens or twenties in good health.

V and J are TRBV7-2 and TRBJ2-1, with unresolved D. CDR1 and CDR2 from the germline V gene are SGHTA and FQGNSA. CDR3 size: 15 residues. Trimming removed 1 base at V and 3 bases at J, with 10 bases between. The CDR3 DNA sequence: TGTGCCAGCAGCTTAGAGGCCAACAGCTACAATGAGCAGTTCTTC. Translated: CASSLEANSYNEQFF.

This clonotype was recorded a few times. The genes are TRBV6-1 and TRBJ2-3; 10 nucleotides line up with TRBD1. CDR1 MNHNS and CDR2 SASEGT come from the germline V gene. The CDR3 covers 14 residues. Losses at the gene ends were 7 bases for V and 7 bases for J; bases not matched to a gene: 8. The CDR3 protein is CASKPPGQGNTQYF. In nucleotides, the CDR3 is TGTGCCAGCAAACCCCCGGGACAGGGGAATACGCAGTATTTT.

The table lists this clonotype with a few counts. The genes are TRBV4-1 and TRBJ2-3; TRBD2 aligns across 13 bases. V dropped 2 bases and J dropped 2; count of bases not matched to a gene: 16. CDR1 and CDR2 from the germline V gene are MGHRA and YSYEKL. This CDR3 has 21 amino acids. The CDR3 protein is CASSQYFTGGGLAGHTDTQYF. CDR3 nucleotide sequence: TGCGCCAGCAGCCAATACTTTACTGGGGGGGGACTAGCGGGACACACAGATACGCAGTATTTT.

The CDR3 bases are TGTGCCAGCAGCGGATACGGCCCGATAGGACAGAGGGGTGATCAGCCCCAGCATTTT. Translated: CASSGYGPIGQRGDQPQHF. This sequence joins TRBV9 and TRBJ1-5; possibly TRBD1 for D (6 bases). V dropped 3 bases and J dropped 5 bases, with 27 bases sitting between them. The germline CDR1 and CDR2 sequences are SGDLS and YYNGEE. The CDR3 is 19 amino acids.

This clonotype appeared a few times. The CDR3, as DNA: TGTGCCAGCAGTGGGACAGGGGGTGGTGAGCAGTTCTTC. Amino acids: CASSGTGGGEQFF. The genes are TRBV12-3 or TRBV12-4 and TRBJ2-1; TRBD1 matches at 11 bases. After removal of 5 bases from V and 9 bases from J, the junction contained 3 bases not matched to a gene. This CDR3 is built from 13 residues.

The chain combines TRBV10-1 with TRBJ2-7; 10 bases agree with TRBD2. The ends lost 2 bases at V and 6 bases at J; junction bases unmatched: 7. The CDR3 consists of 15 residues. Germline loops: CDR1 WNHNN, CDR2 SYGVQD (reference sequence). The CDR3 loop is CASSENWLAGVEQYF. Written as DNA, the CDR3 is TGCGCCAGCAGTGAGAATTGGCTAGCGGGAGTCGAGCAGTACTTC.

The J gene is TRBJ2-5, the V gene TRBV6-2 or TRBV6-3, with D perhaps TRBD1 or TRBD2 (5 bases each). V lost 2 bases and J 5 bases, leaving 12 bases between the germline ends. This CDR3 has 14 amino acids. Germline V gene lookup returns CDR1 MNHEY and CDR2 SVGEGT. The CDR3 region has the DNA TGTGCCAGCAGTTACCGGAGCAGGGAGGAGACCCAGTACTTC. Amino acid sequence: CASSYRSREETQYF.

J is TRBJ2-7 and V is TRBV4-3; TRBD2 matches at 8 bases. The germline V gene encodes CDR1 LGHNA and CDR2 YSLEER. The CDR3 consists of 18 residues. V lost 3 bases, J lost 3 bases, and 16 bases stayed unmatched. The CDR3 nucleotides read TGCGCCAGCAGCCATAAGAAGTGGGGGGAAGCGGGAGTCTACGAGCAGTACTTC. Protein: CASSHKKWGEAGVYEQYF.

This clonotype was detected ten times or more. V is TRBV5-1 and J is TRBJ2-7; 8 nucleotides agree with TRBD2. The CDR3 totals 16 residues. CDR1 is SGHRS, CDR2 YFSETQ, per germline. The trim removed 0 bases at V and 6 bases at J, leaving 11 bases unmatched. The CDR3 DNA sequence: TGCGCCAGCAGCTTGGGGGCAACTACTAGCGGCCGCGAGCAGTACTTC. This sequence encodes CASSLGATTSGREQYF. Together with reference TRBV5-1 and TRBJ2-7, the CDR3 gives the full variable domain: KAGVTQTPRYLIKTRGQQVTLSCSPISGHRSVSWYQQTPGQGLQFLFEYFSETQRNKGNFPGRFSGRQFSNSRSEMNVSTLELGDSALYLCASSLGATTSGREQYFGPGTRLTVT.

This chain connects TRBV7-2 to TRBJ2-7; 11 nucleotides line up with TRBD1. The germline V gene has CDR1 SGHTA and CDR2 FQGNSA. CDR3 length: 15 residues. V dropped 5 bases and J dropped 5; count of bases not matched to a gene: 8. CDR3 amino acids: CASSPRDRGSDEQYF. The CDR3 nucleotides are TGTGCCAGCAGCCCTCGGGACAGGGGGTCAGACGAGCAGTACTTC.

This clonotype was recorded a few times. This chain uses TRBV20-1 with TRBJ2-1; 11 nucleotides align to TRBD2. V gave up 6 bases and J gave up 15 bases; unmatched junction bases: 4. The V gene's germline CDR1 is DFQATT and CDR2 SNEGSKA (reference sequence). This CDR3 spans 10 amino acids. The CDR3 DNA is TGCAGTGCCGCCGGGACTAGCGGGTTCTTC. It yields the protein CSAAGTSGFF.

This chain connects TRBV5-1 to TRBJ2-2; the D is unclear. The ends were cut back, 3 bases at V and 1 base at J, with 7 bases in the middle. There are 14 residues in the CDR3. Germline assignment: CDR1 SGHRS and CDR2 YFSETQ. The CDR3 loop reads CASSYSGNTGELFF. For the CDR3, the DNA is TGCGCCAGCAGCTACTCAGGGAACACCGGGGAGCTGTTTTTT.

This clonotype was counted at least ten times. The CDR3 DNA reads as TGTGCCAGCAGTCGAGCGGGTGACTCCTACAATGAGCAGTTCTTC. Translating gives CASSRAGDSYNEQFF. V and J are TRBV7-2 and TRBJ2-1, with a tentative D call TRBD2 (6 bases). Trimming took off 6 bases at V and 0 bases at J, with 12 bases between the two ends. Germline loops: CDR1 SGHTA, CDR2 FQGNSA. The CDR3 sequence is 15 residues long.

The chain carries TRBV30 and TRBJ2-1, with 7 bases matching TRBD2. CDR1 is GTSNPN and CDR2 is SVGIG in the germline V gene (reference sequence). V lost 0 bases to trimming and J lost 5 bases; unmatched junction nucleotides: 1. The CDR3 spans 13 residues. The CDR3 sequence is CAWSVRGDNEQFF. The DNA for the CDR3 is TGTGCCTGGAGTGTTCGGGGGGACAATGAGCAGTTCTTC.

CDR3 sequence (DNA): TGCGCCAGCAGCCAAGATTTCGCCCCTGGCTTAGCGGGAGGAACAGATACGCAGTATTTT. Amino acid sequence: CASSQDFAPGLAGGTDTQYF. The gene calls are TRBV4-1 and TRBJ2-3; TRBD2 matches at 10 bases. This CDR3 has 20 amino acids. CDR1 and CDR2 from the germline V gene are MGHRA and YSYEKL. Trimming removed 0 bases from V and 3 bases from J; junction bases left unmatched: 15.

This clonotype was counted many times. This chain links TRBV7-2 with TRBJ2-3, with 14 nucleotides matching TRBD2. V trimming: 5 bases; J trimming: 5 bases; junction bases outside the gene matches: 3. The V gene's germline CDR1 is SGHTA and CDR2 FQGNSA. The CDR3 covers 15 residues. The CDR3 bases are TGTGCCAGCAGCGCTGGACTAGCGGGAGGAGATACGCAGTATTTT. Residues: CASSAGLAGGDTQYF.

This clonotype showed up just a few times. V is TRBV20-1 and J is TRBJ1-3; TRBD1 matches at 7 bases. This CDR3 region has 15 residues. V lost 3 bases to trimming and J lost 0 bases; unmatched junction nucleotides: 5. Germline CDR1 is DFQATT and CDR2 is SNEGSKA (reference sequence). The CDR3, as DNA: TGCAGTGCTAGGTGGGGACAGTTCTCTGGAAACACCATATATTTT. This codes for CSARWGQFSGNTIYF.

This clonotype was observed a few times. J is TRBJ1-2 and V is TRBV5-1; D not certain. Trimming stripped 0 bases from V and 7 bases from J, with 10 bases between. Germline V CDR1 and CDR2: SGHRS, YFSETQ. The CDR3 consists of 13 residues. CDR3 region: CASSLAGISGYTF. The CDR3 bases are TGCGCCAGCAGCTTGGCGGGGATATCTGGCTACACCTTC.

This clonotype was counted a few times. The V gene is TRBV7-3, the J gene TRBJ1-2; 8 positions match TRBD1. The V gene's germline CDR1 is SGHTA and CDR2 FQGTGA. The CDR3 is 13 residues long. V dropped 1 base and J dropped 6; count of bases not matched to a gene: 1. CDR3 in amino acids: CASSLNRGDGYTF. The CDR3 nucleotides are TGTGCCAGCAGCTTAAACAGGGGGGATGGCTACACCTTC.

This rearrangement joins TRBV5-1 to TRBJ2-6; 7 nucleotides line up with TRBD1. Per germline, CDR1 SGHRS and CDR2 YFSETQ. The CDR3 is 14 amino acids. Unmatched junction bases numbered 3, after V lost 7 bases and J lost 2 bases. The CDR3 bases are TGCGCCAGCTCACAGGGGACTGGGGCCAACGTCCTGACTTTC. Its protein is CASSQGTGANVLTF.

This clonotype was counted many times. The chain has TRBV5-1 and TRBJ2-2; 8 positions match TRBD1. J gave up 4 bases and V 7 bases, and 3 bases lay outside the gene matches. Germline CDR1 SGHRS, CDR2 YFSETQ. This CDR3 spans 13 amino acids. In DNA, the CDR3 is TGCGCCAGCCGGGACAGGAGCACCGGGGAGCTGTTTTTT. This codes for CASRDRSTGELFF.

V is TRBV29-1 and J is TRBJ2-5; D is undetermined. This CDR3 contains 12 residues. Deletions cut 8 bases from V and 5 bases from J, with 15 bases between. CDR1 is SQVTM, CDR2 ANQGSEA, per germline. The CDR3 DNA reads as TGCAGCCCTAAAAAGCATTCGGAGACCCAGTACTTC. Translated: CSPKKHSETQYF.

This clonotype was seen ten or more times. The chain is built from TRBV12-3 or TRBV12-4 and TRBJ1-1; D is unresolved. The germline V and J ends were trimmed by 2 bases and 1 base, with 5 bases remaining between them. The CDR3 is made up of 13 amino acids. The CDR3 spells CASSLRENTEAFF. In DNA, the CDR3 is TGTGCCAGCAGTTTACGGGAGAACACTGAAGCTTTCTTT.

This chain connects TRBV7-9 to TRBJ2-3; D is ambiguous. V lost 3 bases to trimming and J lost 6 bases, with 16 bases between them. The CDR3 consists of 15 residues. Germline lookup yields CDR1 SEHNR and CDR2 FQNEAQ (reference sequence). DNA for the CDR3: TGTGCCAGCAGCTTGAAAACCGGGCCTCCCGATACGCAGTATTTT. Protein product: CASSLKTGPPDTQYF.

The CDR3 DNA reads TGTGCCAGCAGGACGGGAGTGAGGAATACGCAGTATTTT. Translating gives CASRTGVRNTQYF. The chain is built from TRBV27 and TRBJ2-3, with a tentative D call TRBD2 (6 bases). Trimming stripped 6 bases from V and 7 bases from J, with 14 bases between. CDR3 length: 13 residues. Germline CDR1 is MNHEY and CDR2 is SMNVEV (reference sequence).

This clonotype was counted between two and nine times. This chain links TRBV3-1 with TRBJ2-1; TRBD1 matches at 7 bases. CDR3 length: 14 amino acids. Germline V gene data show CDR1 as LGHDT and CDR2 as YNNKEL (reference sequence). V was clipped by 4 bases and J by 5 bases; unmatched bases: 5. For the CDR3, the DNA is TGTGCCAGCAGCCCGCCGGGACAGCACAATGAGCAGTTCTTC. It encodes CASSPPGQHNEQFF.

The chain employs TRBV3-1 and TRBJ1-6, with 7 nucleotides matching TRBD1. V was pared by 6 bases and J by 7 bases, with 6 bases of the junction left unmatched. CDR1 LGHDT and CDR2 YNNKEL come from the germline V gene (reference sequence). The CDR3 covers 14 residues. The CDR3 is CASRLGTENSPLHF. The CDR3, as DNA: TGTGCCAGCAGGCTAGGGACAGAAAATTCACCCCTCCACTTT.

The chain combines TRBV9 with TRBJ1-1; tentatively, D is TRBD1 (5 bases). The germline CDR1 and CDR2 sequences are SGDLS and YYNGEE. CDR3 size: 11 residues. V lost 9 bases, J lost 3 bases, and 9 bases lay in between. The CDR3 nucleotides are TGTGCCACCGGGACGGACACTGAAGCTTTCTTT. This gives the protein CATGTDTEAFF.